Presented here are 17 T cell receptor beta chains from one specimen sequenced in a study of blood T cell repertoires in COVID-19. Here immunoSEQ multiplex PCR was the method, and the copy in TCRdb shows in-frame clones only, minus some. The repertoire holds hundreds of thousands of clones, with 85% to 90% as singletons. Material for sequencing was peripheral blood. The receptors come from a woman aged 50 to 60 with acute or convalescent COVID-19.

This chain connects TRBV19 to TRBJ2-5, with a possible D match to TRBD1 (5 bases). There are 14 residues in the CDR3. Trimming shortened V by 2 bases and J by 5 bases, and 12 bases separated the two germline ends. Germline V gene data show CDR1 as LNHDA and CDR2 as SQIVND (reference sequence). CDR3 sequence: CASSISQGKETQYF. DNA for the CDR3: TGTGCCAGTAGTATATCTCAGGGAAAGGAGACCCAGTACTTC.

The chain employs TRBV29-1 and TRBJ2-7; 7 bases fit TRBD1. The V gene's germline CDR1 is SQVTM and CDR2 ANQGSEA. The CDR3 spans 15 residues. Trimming removed 6 bases from V and 3 bases from J; junction bases left unmatched: 14. The CDR3 DNA is TGCAGCGTCACCCTTGACAGGGTATATGACTACGAGCAGTACTTC. It is translated as CSVTLDRVYDYEQYF.

The CDR3 DNA is TGTGCCAGCAGTTACTCCCCACTAGCGGGGGACAGGGAGCAGTACTTC. This encodes CASSYSPLAGDREQYF. The chain employs TRBV6-5 and TRBJ2-7; 11 positions match TRBD2. V shed 0 bases and J 7 bases; nucleotides not matched to a gene: 8. Germline V gives CDR1 MNHEY, CDR2 SVGAGI. The CDR3 is made up of 16 amino acids.

This sequence joins TRBV5-4 and TRBJ2-5, with 7 bases aligning to TRBD1. Germline CDR1 is SGHNT and CDR2 is YYREEE (reference sequence). V shed 0 bases and J 2 bases; nucleotides not matched to a gene: 1. The CDR3 is 14 residues long. For the CDR3, the DNA is TGTGCCAGCAGCTTGGGGACAGGTCAAGAGACCCAGTACTTC. It is translated as CASSLGTGQETQYF.

The J gene is TRBJ1-6, the V gene TRBV28, with D possibly TRBD1 on 5 matching bases. CDR1 is MDHEN and CDR2 is SYDVKM in the germline V gene. The CDR3 runs to 15 residues. Trimming shortened V by 6 bases and J by 6 bases, and 15 bases separated the two germline ends. Written as DNA, the CDR3 is TGTGCCAGCAGGTCGAGCGGGACGGTTAATTCACCCCTCCACTTT. This encodes CASRSSGTVNSPLHF.

The V and J genes are TRBV29-1 and TRBJ2-7; perhaps TRBD1 as D (6 bases). V was pared by 6 bases and J by 2 bases, with 17 bases between. The germline CDR1 and CDR2 sequences are SQVTM and ANQGSEA. The CDR3 is made up of 14 amino acids. The CDR3: CSVLGATDAYEQYF. In nucleotides, the CDR3 is TGCAGCGTGCTGGGGGCGACCGACGCCTACGAGCAGTACTTC.

The rearrangement uses TRBV7-7 and TRBJ2-5, with D perhaps matching TRBD1 (6 bases). The V gene's germline CDR1 is SSHAT and CDR2 FNYEAQ (reference sequence). This CDR3 is built from 15 residues. Trimming took off 3 bases at V and 5 bases at J, with 16 bases between the two ends. The CDR3 loop is CASSFSGARSETQYF. In DNA form, the CDR3 reads TGTGCCAGCAGCTTTTCAGGGGCGCGTTCGGAGACCCAGTACTTC. The whole variable domain, filled in from reference TRBV7-7 and TRBJ2-5, reads GAGVSQSPRYKVTKRGQDVTLRCDPISSHATLYWYQQALGQGPEFLTYFNYEAQPDKSGLPSDRFSAERPEGSISTLTIQRTEQRDSAMYRCASSFSGARSETQYFGPGTRLLVL.

This chain joins TRBV4-2 and TRBJ1-4; 7 nucleotides match TRBD1. This CDR3 spans 19 amino acids. Per the germline V gene, CDR1 is LGHNA and CDR2 is YNFKEQ. Trimming at V came to 0 bases and at J to 4 bases, leaving 14 bases not matched to a gene. The CDR3 sequence: CASSQDRRRGRSGNEKLFF. The CDR3 DNA is TGTGCCAGCAGCCAAGATCGGCGCAGGGGGAGGTCAGGTAATGAAAAACTGTTTTTT.

V and J are TRBV19 and TRBJ1-2; TRBD1 matches at 8 bases. This CDR3 is 13 amino acids long. From germline, CDR1 is LNHDA and CDR2 SQIVND (reference sequence). V shed 5 bases and J 4 bases; nucleotides not matched to a gene: 3. The CDR3 sequence: CASSWQGAYGYTF. DNA for the CDR3: TGTGCCAGTAGTTGGCAGGGGGCCTATGGCTACACCTTC. The entire variable domain, with the rest obtained from reference TRBV19 and TRBJ1-2, is as follows: DGGITQSPKYLFRKEGQNVTLSCEQNLNHDAMYWYRQDPGQGLRLIYYSQIVNDFQKGDIAEGYSVSREKKESFPLTVTSAQKNPTAFYLCASSWQGAYGYTFGSGTRLTVV.

There are a few counts of this clone. V and J are TRBV29-1 and TRBJ2-7; TRBD2 agrees at 9 bases. The V segment lost 5 bases and the J segment 3 bases; nucleotides outside the gene matches: 8. CDR3 length: 14 residues. Per the germline V gene, CDR1 is SQVTM and CDR2 is ANQGSEA. The CDR3 loop is CSVRLAEGYYEQYF. The DNA of the CDR3 is TGCAGCGTTAGACTAGCGGAGGGGTACTACGAGCAGTACTTC.

The rearrangement uses TRBV10-2 and TRBJ1-4, with a tentative D call TRBD1 (6 bases). CDR1 and CDR2 from the germline V gene are WSHSY and SAAADI. The CDR3 runs 14 residues. V was shortened by 5 bases and J by 5 bases, with 12 bases between the two germline ends. As DNA, the CDR3 is TGCGCCAGCAGTATGGCAGGGGAAAATGAAAAACTGTTTTTT. Translation gives CASSMAGENEKLFF.

V is TRBV6-1 and J is TRBJ2-5; D call uncertain. The CDR3 extends over 11 amino acids. Germline V gives CDR1 MNHNS, CDR2 SASEGT. V dropped 3 bases and J dropped 3 bases, with 2 bases sitting between them. In DNA, the CDR3 is TGTGCCAGCAGTGATAAAGAGACCCAGTACTTC. Protein: CASSDKETQYF.

CDR3 amino acids: CASSLQGSGGSYEQYF. CDR3 in DNA: TGCGCCAGCAGCTTACAGGGAAGCGGGGGCTCCTACGAGCAGTACTTC. The gene calls are TRBV5-1 and TRBJ2-7, with TRBD2 matching 8 bases. The CDR3 is made up of 16 amino acids. Per germline, CDR1 SGHRS and CDR2 YFSETQ. V was pared by 2 bases and J by 0 bases, with 7 bases of the junction left unmatched.

The V call is TRBV11-2, the J call TRBJ2-1; TRBD2 matches at 14 bases. CDR3 size: 15 residues. The junction had 2 bases not matched to a gene; V was cut back by 7 bases and J by 3 bases. From germline, CDR1 is SGHAT and CDR2 FQNNGV. DNA for the CDR3: TGTGCCAGCACCGGGACTAGCGGGAGCTACAATGAGCAGTTCTTC. Residues: CASTGTSGSYNEQFF.

The chain carries TRBV11-3 and TRBJ1-3; no reliable D call. This CDR3 region has 14 residues. Germline V gene lookup returns CDR1 SGHNT and CDR2 YENEEA. V lost 5 bases to trimming and J lost 6 bases, with 14 bases between them. The CDR3 here is CASSVNSRENTIYF. Written as DNA, the CDR3 is TGTGCCAGCAGCGTCAATAGCCGCGAAAACACCATATATTTT.

This clone has just a few counts. V and J are TRBV5-4 and TRBJ1-1; 9 bases map to TRBD1. The germline V gene encodes CDR1 SGHNT and CDR2 YYREEE (reference sequence). The length of the CDR3 is 17 residues. V lost 0 bases and J lost 2; bases outside the gene matches: 8. CDR3 bases: TGTGCCAGCAGCTTGGGGGCACAGGGGGCCCGAAACACTGAAGCTTTCTTT. Encoded protein: CASSLGAQGARNTEAFF.

This chain's CDR3 is CASSPESDGYTF. Written as DNA, the CDR3 is TGCGCCAGCAGTCCCGAGTCGGATGGCTACACCTTC. The chain links TRBV5-1 to TRBJ1-2; D not certain. This CDR3 comprises 12 residues. The germline V gene encodes CDR1 SGHRS and CDR2 YFSETQ. The germline V and J ends were trimmed by 5 bases and 6 bases, with 11 bases remaining between them. Full variable domain (outside the CDR3, taken from reference TRBV5-1 and TRBJ1-2): KAGVTQTPRYLIKTRGQQVTLSCSPISGHRSVSWYQQTPGQGLQFLFEYFSETQRNKGNFPGRFSGRQFSNSRSEMNVSTLELGDSALYLCASSPESDGYTFGSGTRLTVV.